This is a list of T cell receptor beta chains from one sample in a study of shared T cell receptors in the human thymus. TCRdb's copy holds only in-frame clones and misses some; the assay was immunoSEQ multiplex PCR. The profile shows hundreds of thousands of clones, approximately 80% of them singletons. Another study also made use of these data, one on human thymus T cells.

Sample: thymocytes. The source is a boy younger than two with a congenital heart defect. The CDR3 runs from the conserved cysteine through the conserved F or W. Fields, in order: J gene, clone size, D gene, V gene, CDR3 protein, CDR3 DNA. D genes are given only for firm matches. Only some rows state a clone size, as once, few, many or a class for expanded clones.

TRBJ2-7 - - TRBV6-1 CASSEARDSPIGEQYF TGTGCCAGCAGTGAAGCTCGGGACTCACCGATCGGGGAGCAGTACTTC
TRBJ2-7 once TRBD2 TRBV7-8 CASSFGTSEYEQYF TGTGCCAGCAGCTTCGGGACTAGCGAATACGAGCAGTACTTC
TRBJ1-1 few TRBD1 TRBV6-4 CASRDRGGTEAFF TGTGCCAGCAGGGACAGGGGAGGCACTGAAGCTTTCTTT
TRBJ2-3 - - TRBV18 CASSPKLAQGKTDTQYF TGTGCCAGCTCACCAAAATTGGCACAGGGCAAGACAGATACGCAGTATTTT
TRBJ2-7 - - TRBV4-1 CASSQDPGSGSYEQYF TGCGCCAGCAGCCAAGATCCCGGGAGCGGATCCTACGAGCAGTACTTC
TRBJ2-1 - - TRBV5-4 CASLDPEGESYNEQFF TGTGCCAGCTTGGACCCCGAGGGCGAGTCCTACAATGAGCAGTTCTTC
TRBJ1-2 - TRBD1 TRBV30 CAWSADREMGYTF TGTGCCTGGAGTGCGGACAGGGAAATGGGCTACACCTTC
TRBJ2-7 once TRBD1 TRBV30 CAWSPMIPPGQGNLNYEQYF TGTGCCTGGAGTCCCATGATTCCCCCGGGACAGGGGAACCTAAACTACGAGCAGTACTTC
TRBJ1-6 - - TRBV4-3 CASSQELTVPNSPLHF TGCGCCAGCAGCCAGGAACTGACAGTGCCTAATTCACCCCTCCACTTT
TRBJ1-2 - TRBD1 TRBV27 CASSSGGRYGYTF TGTGCCAGCAGCTCAGGGGGCCGCTATGGCTACACCTTC
TRBJ2-7 - TRBD1 TRBV5-4 CASSSRDRGTYEQYF TGTGCCAGCAGCTCCCGGGACAGGGGGACCTACGAGCAGTACTTC
TRBJ1-2 - TRBD1 TRBV5-4 CASRITGDGYTF TGTGCCAGCAGAATAACAGGGGATGGCTACACCTTC
TRBJ2-7 - TRBD1 TRBV27 CASSYRTGTYEQYF TGTGCCAGCAGCTACCGGACAGGGACCTACGAGCAGTACTTC
TRBJ2-2 - TRBD2 TRBV9 CASSVVSGSSPRDTGELFF TGTGCCAGCAGCGTAGTTAGCGGGAGCTCACCCCGGGACACCGGGGAGCTGTTTTTT
TRBJ1-2 - - TRBV30 CAWRTAPRYTF TGTGCCTGGAGGACAGCTCCTCGCTACACCTTC
TRBJ2-3 - TRBD2 TRBV11-2 CASSSGTSGRFSDTQYF TGTGCCAGCAGCTCAGGCACTAGCGGGAGGTTCTCAGATACGCAGTATTTT
TRBJ2-2 - TRBD2 TRBV28 CASIFRTSRTSGRLTGELFF TGTGCCAGCATCTTCCGGACTTCTCGGACTAGCGGGAGATTGACCGGGGAGCTGTTTTTT
TRBJ1-4 - TRBD1 TRBV4-1 CASSLAGTGSEKLFF TGCGCCAGCAGCCTGGCCGGGACAGGGAGTGAAAAACTGTTTTTT
TRBJ1-3 - - TRBV6-1 CASSVITHHLGTPAGNTIYF TGTGCCAGCAGTGTAATCACCCACCACCTCGGGACTCCGGCTGGAAACACCATATATTTT
TRBJ2-7 once - TRBV20-1 CSARSENEQYF TGCAGTGCTAGATCAGAAAACGAGCAGTACTTC
TRBJ2-1 few TRBD2 TRBV5-1 CASSPRTSGIPNEQFF TGCGCCAGCAGCCCTCGGACTAGCGGGATCCCCAATGAGCAGTTCTTC
TRBJ2-1 - - TRBV10-2 CASKPFRGPAEQFF TGCGCCAGCAAACCCTTCCGAGGGCCAGCTGAGCAGTTCTTC
TRBJ1-2 - - TRBV6-1 CASSADSFYGYTF TGTGCCAGCAGTGCGGACAGTTTCTATGGCTACACCTTC
TRBJ1-1 - TRBD1 TRBV6-1 CASSEGGQGLEAFF TGTGCCAGCAGTGAGGGGGGACAGGGCCTTGAAGCTTTCTTT